This T cell receptor beta chain stems from a study of blood T cell repertoires in COVID-19. Background on the study: Donors in the United States, Italy and Spain gave samples during acute or convalescent COVID-19. Sample material is recorded as cDNA or gDNA derived from T cells, B-cell-depleted T cells, or PBMCs.

This CDR3 comprises 15 residues. The V gene end was trimmed by 4 bases and the J gene end by 3 bases; junction bases not matched to a gene: 7. Germline assignment: CDR1 GTSNPN and CDR2 SVGIG (reference sequence). This clone was seen only once. Libraries were prepared by immunoSEQ multiplex PCR; TCRdb keeps only in-frame clonotypes and omits some of them. Of approximately 190,000 clones listed, roughly four fifths are singletons. The V gene is TRBV30, the J gene TRBJ1-4, with 8 bases fitting TRBD1. This sequence was found in a man aged 25-45 years with active or convalescent COVID-19. The sequencing input was peripheral blood. Here the CDR3 DNA reads TGTGCCTGGAAGACGATGGGACAGGCTAATGAAAAACTGTTTTTT. It encodes CAWKTMGQANEKLFF.